This is a list of T cell receptor beta chains from one sample in a study of blood T cell repertoires in COVID-19. Libraries were prepared by immunoSEQ multiplex PCR; TCRdb keeps only in-frame clonotypes and omits some of them. The sample yields about 140,000 clones, about 80% seen once. The sample consisted of peripheral blood. These receptors were collected from a man between 65 and 85 years old who had recovered from COVID-19. The CDR3 runs from the conserved cysteine through the conserved F or W. D genes are given only for firm matches. Clone size is not always given. Where it is, it says once, few, many or a class for expanded clones.

size	D	J	V	CDR3	DNA
.	.	TRBJ2-2	TRBV11-2	CASRLLRGTGELFF	TGTGCCAGCAGGCTTCTTAGGGGGACCGGGGAGCTGTTTTTT
.	TRBD1	TRBJ2-5	TRBV12-3/TRBV12-4	CASSAGTEETQYF	TGTGCCAGCAGTGCCGGGACAGAAGAGACCCAGTACTTC
.	.	TRBJ1-1	TRBV4-3	CASSAGTRNTEAFF	TGCGCCAGCAGCGCCGGGACAAGAAACACTGAAGCTTTCTTT
.	.	TRBJ2-2	TRBV3-1/TRBV3-2	CASTFSVKGDTGELFF	TGTGCCAGCACGTTTTCTGTAAAGGGGGACACCGGGGAGCTGTTTTTT
.	.	TRBJ1-6	TRBV7-2	CASSSRGDGSPLHF	TGTGCCAGCAGCTCCAGGGGCGACGGATCACCCCTCCACTTT
.	TRBD2	TRBJ2-1	TRBV24-1	CATSDRGVSSYNEQFF	TGTGCCACCAGTGATCGGGGGGTCAGCTCCTACAATGAGCAGTTCTTC
.	TRBD1	TRBJ1-1	TRBV6-2/TRBV6-3	CASSLTGVNTEAFF	TGTGCCAGCAGTCTTACAGGGGTGAACACTGAAGCTTTCTTT
.	TRBD2	TRBJ2-1	TRBV19	CASSFLAGFGNEQFF	TGTGCCAGTAGCTTTCTAGCGGGGTTTGGCAATGAGCAGTTCTTC
.	TRBD2	TRBJ2-7	TRBV7-8	CASLALAGGGYEQYF	TGTGCCAGCCTTGCCCTGGCGGGAGGTGGTTACGAGCAGTACTTC
few	.	TRBJ2-1	TRBV5-4	CASSLSGEVWQFF	TGTGCCAGCAGCTTGTCCGGGGAGGTTTGGCAGTTCTTC
.	TRBD2	TRBJ2-1	TRBV10-1	CASSESAAGAGEQFF	TGCGCCAGCAGTGAGTCCGCCGCGGGAGCAGGGGAGCAGTTCTTC
.	.	TRBJ2-2	TRBV9	CASRAGLATGELFF	TGTGCCAGCAGGGCAGGGTTGGCCACCGGGGAGCTGTTTTTT
few	.	TRBJ1-5	TRBV18	CASSSQGPGSNQPQHF	TGTGCCAGCTCGTCACAGGGCCCGGGGAGCAATCAGCCCCAGCATTTT
.	.	TRBJ2-7	TRBV3-1/TRBV3-2	CASSQAKGGYEQYF	TGTGCCAGCAGCCAAGCAAAAGGGGGCTACGAGCAGTACTTC
once	TRBD1	TRBJ2-5	TRBV5-5	CASSLGQGATTQYF	TGTGCCAGCAGCCTCGGACAGGGGGCTACGACCCAGTACTTC
.	.	TRBJ2-7	TRBV6-5	CASSYGGWREQYF	TGTGCCAGCAGTTACGGAGGTTGGCGCGAGCAGTACTTC
once	TRBD2	TRBJ2-4	TRBV2	CASGGEPSGRAGDIQYF	TGTGCCAGCGGTGGAGAGCCTAGCGGGAGGGCGGGGGACATTCAGTACTTC
few	TRBD2	TRBJ2-1	TRBV5-1	CASSFGGEGEQFF	TGCGCCAGCAGCTTTGGAGGGGAGGGCGAGCAGTTCTTC
.	.	TRBJ1-2	TRBV4-1	CASSQDPHQSVYGYTF	TGCGCCAGCAGCCAAGATCCCCACCAGTCCGTTTATGGCTACACCTTC
.	.	TRBJ2-7	TRBV7-8	CASSFTGFTYEQYF	TGTGCCAGCAGCTTTACAGGGTTTACCTACGAGCAGTACTTC
.	TRBD2	TRBJ2-7	TRBV7-6	CASSLERREVLSDEQYF	TGTGCCAGCAGCTTAGAAAGGCGGGAGGTACTTAGCGACGAGCAGTACTTC
few	TRBD2	TRBJ2-1	TRBV19	CASSGPLAGGHNEQFF	TGTGCCAGTAGTGGGCCACTAGCGGGAGGGCACAATGAGCAGTTCTTC
.	.	TRBJ2-5	TRBV29-1	CSVEGNQETQYF	TGCAGCGTTGAGGGCAACCAAGAGACCCAGTACTTC
.	TRBD2	TRBJ2-7	TRBV2	CASSPRTSASYEQYF	TGTGCCAGCAGTCCCCGGACTAGCGCCTCCTACGAGCAGTACTTC
.	.	TRBJ1-4	TRBV5-1	CASSTQGGGDEKLFF	TGCGCCAGCAGTACTCAGGGCGGAGGGGATGAAAAACTGTTTTTT
few	TRBD1	TRBJ2-7	TRBV27	CASSSRDRDYEQYF	TGTGCCAGCAGTTCTCGGGACAGGGACTACGAGCAGTACTTC
.	TRBD1	TRBJ1-1	TRBV18	CASSPRQGGTEAFF	TGTGCCAGCTCACCTCGACAGGGTGGGACTGAAGCTTTCTTT
few	.	TRBJ2-7	TRBV4-1	CASRGRTYEQYF	TGCGCCAGCAGGGGGCGGACCTACGAGCAGTACTTC
few	.	TRBJ1-1	TRBV11-2	CASRQTDNTEAFF	TGTGCCAGCAGGCAGACAGACAACACTGAAGCTTTCTTT
.	.	TRBJ2-3	TRBV7-9	CASSFPGLGSGTDTQYF	TGTGCCAGCAGCTTCCCCGGACTCGGAAGCGGCACAGATACGCAGTATTTT
.	TRBD1	TRBJ1-2	TRBV5-1	CASREGTATNYGYTF	TGCGCCAGCAGGGAAGGGACAGCCACTAACTATGGCTACACCTTC
.	.	TRBJ2-3	TRBV19	CASSIRGYSTDTQYF	TGTGCCAGTAGTATTCGCGGGTATAGCACAGATACGCAGTATTTT
.	TRBD2	TRBJ2-7	TRBV6-2/TRBV6-3	CASSPPTGSLAGVYEQYF	TGTGCCAGCAGCCCACCCACCGGGTCGCTAGCGGGAGTCTACGAGCAGTACTTC
.	.	TRBJ1-5	TRBV11-2	CASSLGRGQPQHF	TGTGCCAGCAGCTTAGGTCGGGGTCAGCCCCAGCATTTT
.	TRBD1	TRBJ1-2	TRBV5-6	CASSGTGTAIYGYTF	TGTGCCAGCAGCGGAACCGGGACAGCGATCTATGGCTACACCTTC